These 2 T cell receptor beta chains share one sample of origin, sequenced in a study of T-cell reconstitution after alpha-beta-depleted transplantation in children. Preparation of the TCRbeta library involved a method that used unique molecular identifiers. TCRdb itself ran the PCR reads through MiXCR, one entry per CDR3 protein. Among 150,000 to 250,000 distinct CDR3 sequences, 13% to 15% were seen once, and the ten largest hold over 10%. Specimen: PBMCs from the stem cell graft donor, collected from the stem cell graft. All receptors come from a human donor who donated a stem cell graft to a child with acute lymphoblastic leukemia.

This clonotype has more than one count but fewer than ten. The chain joins TRBV11-3 to TRBJ2-4, with D perhaps matching TRBD1 (5 bases). Trimming took 7 bases from V and 6 from J, leaving 19 bases between them. This CDR3 has 15 amino acids. The V gene's germline CDR1 is SGHNT and CDR2 YENEEA. CDR3 coding DNA: TGTGCCAGCACACTCCAAGTCGGCCAGGGAAACATTCAGTACTTC. Protein product: CASTLQVGQGNIQYF.

This clonotype showed up many times. This chain connects TRBV5-6 to TRBJ1-3; D gene unclear. The CDR3 covers 15 residues. Trimming pared 4 bases from V and 2 bases from J, leaving 13 bases between. Germline loops: CDR1 SGHDT, CDR2 YYEEEE. The CDR3 bases are TGTGCCAGCAGCCCTAAAAGGGTTCCTGGAAACACCATATATTTT. Its translation is CASSPKRVPGNTIYF. The full variable domain, completed using reference TRBV5-6 and TRBJ1-3, is DAGVTQSPTHLIKTRGQQVTLRCSPKSGHDTVSWYQQALGQGPQFIFQYYEEEERQRGNFPDRFSGHQFPNYSSELNVNALLLGDSALYLCASSPKRVPGNTIYFGEGSWLTVV.